These 8 T cell receptor beta chains came from one sample sequenced in a study of blood T cell repertoires in COVID-19. Repertoires were generated with immunoSEQ multiplex PCR, while TCRdb's copy carries only in-frame clones and drops some. The data hold about 87,000 clones, with roughly 82% observed a single time. Source material: peripheral blood. The receptors originated from a human donor in a cohort sampled during active COVID-19.

The chain is built from TRBV28 and TRBJ2-7; TRBD1 agrees at 10 bases. CDR3 size: 13 residues. CDR1 and CDR2 (germline): MDHEN, SYDVKM. V was pared by 5 bases and J by 6 bases, with 4 bases of the junction left unmatched. In DNA form, the CDR3 reads TGTGCCAGCAGTCTTGGGACAGGGGCCGAGCAGTACTTC. Its translation: CASSLGTGAEQYF.

The rearrangement joins TRBV11-1 to TRBJ2-1, with 10 positions matching TRBD2. V shed 5 bases and J 7 bases; nucleotides not matched to a gene: 8. The CDR3 is 15 residues long. Germline V gene sequence: CDR1 SGHAT, CDR2 FQDESV (reference sequence). The chain's CDR3 is CASSPAGGGVNEQFF. CDR3 DNA sequence: TGTGCCAGCAGCCCAGCGGGAGGGGGGGTGAATGAGCAGTTCTTC. Together with reference TRBV11-1 and TRBJ2-1, the CDR3 gives the full variable domain: EAEVAQSPRYKITEKSQAVAFWCDPISGHATLYWYRQILGQGPELLVQFQDESVVDDSQLPKDRFSAERLKGVDSTLKIQPAELGDSAMYLCASSPAGGGVNEQFFGPGTRLTVL.

The chain joins TRBV9 to TRBJ2-3, with unresolved D. This CDR3 is 13 amino acids long. V lost 3 bases, J lost 1 base, and 6 bases lay in between. Germline lookup yields CDR1 SGDLS and CDR2 YYNGEE. CDR3 nucleotide sequence: TGTGCCAGCAGCGCCCCTCGCACAGATACGCAGTATTTT. Its translation is CASSAPRTDTQYF.

The chain joins TRBV19 to TRBJ1-6, with 9 bases identical to TRBD1. The V gene's germline CDR1 is LNHDA and CDR2 SQIVND (reference sequence). CDR3 length: 16 amino acids. V lost 1 base, J lost 7 bases, and 5 bases stayed unmatched. CDR3 residues: CASSIAPGQGNSPLHF. CDR3 in DNA: TGTGCCAGTAGTATAGCCCCGGGACAGGGCAATTCACCCCTCCACTTT.

This chain links TRBV25-1 with TRBJ2-1, with 8 bases aligning to TRBD2. V lost 1 base to trimming and J lost 6 bases; unmatched junction nucleotides: 5. CDR3 length: 15 residues. CDR1 is MGHDK and CDR2 is SYGVNS in the germline V gene. The CDR3 loop reads CASSEWSGGGNEQFF. CDR3 sequence (DNA): TGTGCCAGCAGTGAATGGAGCGGGGGTGGCAATGAGCAGTTCTTC.

CDR3 in amino acids: CASSYWDNAYEQYF. CDR3 nucleotide sequence: TGTGCCAGCAGTTACTGGGACAACGCCTACGAGCAGTACTTC. The chain has TRBV6-6 and TRBJ2-7, with D possibly TRBD1 on 6 matching bases. Trimming removed 1 base from V and 2 bases from J, with 9 bases in between. CDR3 length equals 14 residues. The germline V gene encodes CDR1 MNHNY and CDR2 SVGAGI (reference sequence).

The V gene is TRBV29-1, the J gene TRBJ2-7; D might be TRBD1 (5 bases). The V gene's germline CDR1 is SQVTM and CDR2 ANQGSEA. Trimming removed 7 bases at V and 5 bases at J, with 15 bases between. CDR3 length: 12 residues. The CDR3 nucleotides read TGCAGCGCTGTCCAGGGTCCCCACGAGCAGTACTTC. It is translated as CSAVQGPHEQYF.

This sequence joins TRBV20-1 and TRBJ2-7, with 7 bases fitting TRBD2. The junction had 9 bases not matched to a gene; V was cut back by 3 bases and J by 4 bases. Germline CDR1 DFQATT, CDR2 SNEGSKA (reference sequence). This CDR3 has 14 amino acids. The CDR3 coding sequence is TGCAGTGCTAGTAGGCCTAGCGGAATTTACGAGCAGTACTTC. It translates to CSASRPSGIYEQYF.